These T cell receptor beta chains were read from a single sample in a study of T cell responses to AZD1222 COVID-19 vaccine. The table came from immunoSEQ multiplex PCR; TCRdb's copy has only in-frame clones and leaves some out. The table has 150,000 to 200,000 clones, around 90% seen once. The input for sequencing was peripheral blood, taken on day 0 of AZD1222 vaccination. The source is an adult in good health. Both conserved end residues are part of each CDR3. D genes are given only for firm matches. Part of the rows lack a size; the others show once, few, many or a class for expanded clones.

CDR3 DNA: TGTGCCAGCAGAGCCCTACCGGGACAGGATAATCAGCCCCAGCATTTT; CDR3 protein: CASRALPGQDNQPQHF; J gene: TRBJ1-5; CDR3 length: 16; D gene: TRBD1; V gene: TRBV2; clone size: .
CDR3 DNA: TGTGCCTGGGGGACACGCCCTTTCGAGACCCAGTACTTC; CDR3 protein: CAWGTRPFETQYF; J gene: TRBJ2-5; CDR3 length: 13; D gene: .; V gene: TRBV30; clone size: .
CDR3 DNA: TGTGCCAGCAGTTTATCCCCCAGGGGGCCGGGGGGAAAACTGTTTTTT; CDR3 protein: CASSLSPRGPGGKLFF; J gene: TRBJ1-4; CDR3 length: 16; D gene: TRBD1; V gene: TRBV28; clone size: .
CDR3 DNA: TGTGCCAGTCTGGGCCAGCCTAATGAAAAACTGTTTTTT; CDR3 protein: CASLGQPNEKLFF; J gene: TRBJ1-4; CDR3 length: 13; D gene: .; V gene: TRBV6-5; clone size: .
CDR3 DNA: TGTGCCAGCAGCGAAGGGGCCCCGGAGCTGATAAACGAATACGAGCAGTACTTC; CDR3 protein: CASSEGAPELINEYEQYF; J gene: TRBJ2-7; CDR3 length: 18; D gene: .; V gene: TRBV3-1/TRBV3-2; clone size: .
CDR3 DNA: TGCAGCGTTCTGACCCCCGGGGAGCTGTTTTTT; CDR3 protein: CSVLTPGELFF; J gene: TRBJ2-2; CDR3 length: 11; D gene: .; V gene: TRBV29-1; clone size: .
CDR3 DNA: TGTGCCAGCAGCCTACAGGGGGCGCATTTGTCTGGGGCCAACGTCCTGACTTTC; CDR3 protein: CASSLQGAHLSGANVLTF; J gene: TRBJ2-6; CDR3 length: 18; D gene: TRBD1; V gene: TRBV7-3; clone size: .
CDR3 DNA: TGTGCCAGTAGTAGGACCAGTGAAGCTTTCTTT; CDR3 protein: CASSRTSEAFF; J gene: TRBJ1-1; CDR3 length: 11; D gene: .; V gene: TRBV19; clone size: .
CDR3 DNA: TGCAGCGTTGATTTGGGGAGTTTTGGCTACACCTTC; CDR3 protein: CSVDLGSFGYTF; J gene: TRBJ1-2; CDR3 length: 12; D gene: .; V gene: TRBV29-1; clone size: .
CDR3 DNA: TGTGCCAGTAGTATCAAGGGGGCCTACTATGGCTACACCTTC; CDR3 protein: CASSIKGAYYGYTF; J gene: TRBJ1-2; CDR3 length: 14; D gene: TRBD1; V gene: TRBV19; clone size: .
CDR3 DNA: TGTGCCAGCGAGACAGGGGCTAACTATGGCTACACCTTC; CDR3 protein: CASETGANYGYTF; J gene: TRBJ1-2; CDR3 length: 13; D gene: TRBD1; V gene: TRBV2; clone size: .
CDR3 DNA: TGTGCCAGCAGTTCGGTAGGGATGGGCTACACCTTC; CDR3 protein: CASSSVGMGYTF; J gene: TRBJ1-2; CDR3 length: 12; D gene: .; V gene: TRBV28; clone size: .
CDR3 DNA: TGTGCCAGTAGTCCCCGAGAGGCAGGGAATGAAAAACTGTTTTTT; CDR3 protein: CASSPREAGNEKLFF; J gene: TRBJ1-4; CDR3 length: 15; D gene: .; V gene: TRBV19; clone size: .
CDR3 DNA: TGTGCCAGCAGCCAAGACCTGACCCTTGCCGGGGAGCTGTTTTTT; CDR3 protein: CASSQDLTLAGELFF; J gene: TRBJ2-2; CDR3 length: 15; D gene: .; V gene: TRBV3-1/TRBV3-2; clone size: .
CDR3 DNA: TGCGCCAGCGGGACAGGGTTAACTAATGAAAAACTGTTTTTT; CDR3 protein: CASGTGLTNEKLFF; J gene: TRBJ1-4; CDR3 length: 14; D gene: TRBD1; V gene: TRBV10-2; clone size: .
CDR3 DNA: TGCGCCAGCAGCCAAGGGAGTGGACTAGCATACGAGCAGTACTTC; CDR3 protein: CASSQGSGLAYEQYF; J gene: TRBJ2-7; CDR3 length: 15; D gene: TRBD2; V gene: TRBV4-1; clone size: .
CDR3 DNA: TGTGCCAGCAGCTTAGCGGGAAGCCGGGGCGAGCAGTACTTC; CDR3 protein: CASSLAGSRGEQYF; J gene: TRBJ2-7; CDR3 length: 14; D gene: .; V gene: TRBV7-8; clone size: .
CDR3 DNA: TGTGCCAGCAGCTTGGGCCAGAGCTTTAATGAAAAACTGTTTTTT; CDR3 protein: CASSLGQSFNEKLFF; J gene: TRBJ1-4; CDR3 length: 15; D gene: .; V gene: TRBV5-5; clone size: .
CDR3 DNA: TGTGCCAGCAGCTTACGGCAGGGGGGTGAAAAACTGTTTTTT; CDR3 protein: CASSLRQGGEKLFF; J gene: TRBJ1-4; CDR3 length: 14; D gene: TRBD1; V gene: TRBV13; clone size: .
CDR3 DNA: TGTGCCAGCAGTAGCCAGGGCAGGGGGAATGAAAAACTGTTTTTT; CDR3 protein: CASSSQGRGNEKLFF; J gene: TRBJ1-4; CDR3 length: 15; D gene: TRBD1; V gene: TRBV6-5; clone size: few
CDR3 DNA: TGCGCCAGCAGCCAAGAGGGCAGGGGCCGGGTTGGCTACACCTTC; CDR3 protein: CASSQEGRGRVGYTF; J gene: TRBJ1-2; CDR3 length: 15; D gene: .; V gene: TRBV4-1; clone size: .
CDR3 DNA: TGTGCCAGCAGACGGACATGGCTTCCTATTGCTAACTATGGCTACACCTTC; CDR3 protein: CASRRTWLPIANYGYTF; J gene: TRBJ1-2; CDR3 length: 17; D gene: .; V gene: TRBV2; clone size: .
CDR3 DNA: TGTGCCAGCAGCTTTGGGACAGGAAGATCTGGAAACACCATATATTTT; CDR3 protein: CASSFGTGRSGNTIYF; J gene: TRBJ1-3; CDR3 length: 16; D gene: TRBD1; V gene: TRBV7-2; clone size: .
CDR3 DNA: TGTGCCTGGAGTCCCTCACCAGGAACCGAGCAGTTCTTC; CDR3 protein: CAWSPSPGTEQFF; J gene: TRBJ2-1; CDR3 length: 13; D gene: .; V gene: TRBV30; clone size: .
CDR3 DNA: TGTGCCAGCAGTTTGAGTTCCTACGAGCAGTACTTC; CDR3 protein: CASSLSSYEQYF; J gene: TRBJ2-7; CDR3 length: 12; D gene: .; V gene: TRBV28; clone size: .